This T cell receptor (beta chain) comes out of a study of shared clonotypes between healthy human individuals. Study-level background: Donors were a couple of women and a few men aged 18 to 49. CD4 naive and CD4 memory each took three plates per donor, while CD8 naive took two and CD8 memory one.

Cells designated naive CD8 were CD45RO-negative and were positively selected for CCR7, with terminally differentiated effector memory CD45RA+ cells excluded. Germline V lookup: CDR1 SNHLY, CDR2 FYNNEI. Trimming took off 4 bases at V and 2 bases at J, with 11 bases between the two ends. The CDR3 is 14 amino acids. Each PCR replicate from the sorted subsets contained about 200 ng DNA, which is 25,000 to 30,000 T cell genomes. Here immunoSEQ multiplex PCR was the method, and the copy in TCRdb shows in-frame clones only, minus some. The sample contains about 2 million clones, approximately 95% of which appear only once.

The sequencing input was naive CD8+ T cells sorted from blood. The clonotype was recovered from a man aged 18 to 30 in good health. The rearrangement uses TRBV2 and TRBJ1-2; D perhaps matches TRBD1 (5 bases). The CDR3: CASSGGPLNYGYTF. The CDR3, as DNA: TGTGCCAGCAGTGGGGGACCGTTAAACTATGGCTACACCTTC. Looking up the rest from reference TRBV2 and TRBJ1-2 gives the full variable domain: EPEVTQTPSHQVTQMGQEVILRCVPISNHLYFYWYRQILGQKVEFLVSFYNNEISEKSEIFDDQFSVERPDGSNFTLKIRSTKLEDSAMYFCASSGGPLNYGYTFGSGTRLTVV.